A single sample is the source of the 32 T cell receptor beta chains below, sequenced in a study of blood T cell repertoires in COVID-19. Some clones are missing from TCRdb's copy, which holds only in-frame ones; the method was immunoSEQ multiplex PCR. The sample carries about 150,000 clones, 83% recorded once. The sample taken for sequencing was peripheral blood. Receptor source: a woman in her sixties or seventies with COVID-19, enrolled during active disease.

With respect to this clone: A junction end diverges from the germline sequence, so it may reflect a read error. CDR3: CASSTTAGTSSDEQYF. The CDR3 region has the DNA TGTGCCAGCAGCACCACCGCGGGAACCAGCTCCGACGAGCAGTACTTC. The genes are TRBV7-3 and TRBJ2-7; possible D gene TRBD2, 6 bases. CDR1 and CDR2 from the germline V gene are SGHTA and FQGTGA. The CDR3 consists of 16 residues.

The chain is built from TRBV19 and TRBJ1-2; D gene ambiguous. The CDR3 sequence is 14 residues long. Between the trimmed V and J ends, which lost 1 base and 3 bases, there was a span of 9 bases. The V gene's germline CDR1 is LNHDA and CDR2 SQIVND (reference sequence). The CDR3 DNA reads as TGTGCCAGTAGTATAGTCGACGGGGACTATGGCTACACCTTC. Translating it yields CASSIVDGDYGYTF.

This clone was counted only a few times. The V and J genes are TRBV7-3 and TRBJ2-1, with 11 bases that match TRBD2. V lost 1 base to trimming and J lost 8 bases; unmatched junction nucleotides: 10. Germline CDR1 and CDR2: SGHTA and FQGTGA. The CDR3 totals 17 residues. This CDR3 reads CASSLNPGLAGSDEQFF. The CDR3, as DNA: TGTGCCAGCAGCTTAAATCCCGGACTAGCGGGCTCGGATGAGCAGTTCTTC.

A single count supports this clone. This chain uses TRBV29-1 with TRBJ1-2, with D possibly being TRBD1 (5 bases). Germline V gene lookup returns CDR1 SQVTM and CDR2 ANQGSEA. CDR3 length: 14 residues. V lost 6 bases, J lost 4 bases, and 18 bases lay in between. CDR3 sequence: CSVPPGEGGYGYTF. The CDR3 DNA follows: TGCAGCGTCCCCCCGGGGGAAGGAGGCTATGGCTACACCTTC.

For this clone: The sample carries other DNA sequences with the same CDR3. CDR3 nucleotides: TGTGCCAGCTCACAGGGACAGAACACTGAAGCTTTCTTT. Its translation: CASSQGQNTEAFF. The J gene is TRBJ1-1, the V gene TRBV18; tentatively, D is TRBD1 (6 bases). The CDR3 has 13 amino acids. Germline V lookup: CDR1 KGHSH, CDR2 LQKENI. With 4 bases removed from V and 1 base from J, the gap between germline ends came to 7 bases.

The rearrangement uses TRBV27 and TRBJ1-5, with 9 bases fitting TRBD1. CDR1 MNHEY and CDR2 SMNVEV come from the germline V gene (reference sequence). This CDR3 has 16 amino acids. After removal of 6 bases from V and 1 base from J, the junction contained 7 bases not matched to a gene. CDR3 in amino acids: CASSPTGGLSNQPQHF. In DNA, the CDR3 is TGTGCCAGCAGCCCCACAGGGGGCCTGAGCAATCAGCCCCAGCATTTT.

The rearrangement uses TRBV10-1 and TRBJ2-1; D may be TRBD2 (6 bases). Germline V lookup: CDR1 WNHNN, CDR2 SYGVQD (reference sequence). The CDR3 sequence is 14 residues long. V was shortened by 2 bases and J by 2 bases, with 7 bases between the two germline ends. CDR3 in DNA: TGCGCCAGCAGTGAGGGGGGGACCTACAATGAGCAGTTCTTC. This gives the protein CASSEGGTYNEQFF.

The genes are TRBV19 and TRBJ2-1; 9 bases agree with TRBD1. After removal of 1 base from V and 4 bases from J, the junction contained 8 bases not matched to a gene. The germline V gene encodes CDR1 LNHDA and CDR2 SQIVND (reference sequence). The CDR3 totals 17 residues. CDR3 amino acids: CASSIAAPGQGYNEQFF. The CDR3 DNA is TGTGCCAGTAGTATAGCGGCCCCGGGACAGGGTTACAATGAGCAGTTCTTC.

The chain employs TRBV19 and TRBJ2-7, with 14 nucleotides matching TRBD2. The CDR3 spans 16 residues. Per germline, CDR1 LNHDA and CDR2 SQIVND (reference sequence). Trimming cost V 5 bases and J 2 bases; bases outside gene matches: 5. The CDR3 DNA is TGTGCCAGTAGTGCGGGACTAGCGGGAGCAGCCTACGAGCAGTACTTC. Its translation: CASSAGLAGAAYEQYF.

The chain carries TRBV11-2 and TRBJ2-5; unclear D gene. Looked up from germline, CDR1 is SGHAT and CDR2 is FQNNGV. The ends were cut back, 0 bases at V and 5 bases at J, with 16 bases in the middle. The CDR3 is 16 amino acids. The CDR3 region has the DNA TGTGCCAGCAGCTTAGATATCGAGAGAAGAGTGGAGACCCAGTACTTC. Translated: CASSLDIERRVETQYF.

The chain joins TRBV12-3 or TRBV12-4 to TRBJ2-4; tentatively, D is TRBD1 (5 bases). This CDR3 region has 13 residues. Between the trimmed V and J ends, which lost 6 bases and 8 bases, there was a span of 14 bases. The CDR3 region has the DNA TGTGCCAGCAGGCAAGACCAGGGTGACATTCAGTACTTC. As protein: CASRQDQGDIQYF.

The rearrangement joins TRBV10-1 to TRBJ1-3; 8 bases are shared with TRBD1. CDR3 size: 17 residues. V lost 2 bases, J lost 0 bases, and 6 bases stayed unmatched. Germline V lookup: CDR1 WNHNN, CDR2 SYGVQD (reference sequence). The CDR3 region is CASSEETGASSGNTIYF. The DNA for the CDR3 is TGCGCCAGCAGTGAGGAGACAGGGGCCTCCTCTGGAAACACCATATATTTT.

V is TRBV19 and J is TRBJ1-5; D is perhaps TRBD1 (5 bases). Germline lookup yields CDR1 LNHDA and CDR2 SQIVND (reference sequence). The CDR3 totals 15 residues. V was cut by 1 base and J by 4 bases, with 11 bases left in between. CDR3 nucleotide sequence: TGTGCCAGTAGTATAGGGGGGGGATCTAATCAGCCCCAGCATTTT. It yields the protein CASSIGGGSNQPQHF.

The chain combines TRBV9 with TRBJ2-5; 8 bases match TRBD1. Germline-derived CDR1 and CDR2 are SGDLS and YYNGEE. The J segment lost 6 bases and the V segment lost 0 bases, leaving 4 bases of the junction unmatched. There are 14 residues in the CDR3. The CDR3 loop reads CASSVGDRGKTQYF. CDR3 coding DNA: TGTGCCAGCAGCGTAGGAGACAGGGGTAAGACCCAGTACTTC.

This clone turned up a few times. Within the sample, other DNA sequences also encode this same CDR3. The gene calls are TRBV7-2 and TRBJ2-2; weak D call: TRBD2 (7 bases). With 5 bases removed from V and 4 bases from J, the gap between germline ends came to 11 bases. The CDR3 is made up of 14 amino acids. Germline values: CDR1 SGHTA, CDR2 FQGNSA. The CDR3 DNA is TGTGCCAGCAGCCCGGGGGGCCGCACCGGGGAGCTGTTTTTT. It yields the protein CASSPGGRTGELFF.

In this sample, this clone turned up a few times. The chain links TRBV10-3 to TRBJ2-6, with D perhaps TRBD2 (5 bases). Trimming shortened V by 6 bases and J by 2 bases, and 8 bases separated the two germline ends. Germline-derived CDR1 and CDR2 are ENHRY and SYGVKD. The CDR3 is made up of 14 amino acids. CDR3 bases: TGTGCCATCAGCACGGAGGCTGGGGCCAACGTCCTGACTTTC. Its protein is CAISTEAGANVLTF.

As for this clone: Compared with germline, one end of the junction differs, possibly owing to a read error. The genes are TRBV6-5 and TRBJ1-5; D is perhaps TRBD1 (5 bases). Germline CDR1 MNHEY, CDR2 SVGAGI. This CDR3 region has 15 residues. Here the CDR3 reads CASSYSSGGRQPQHF. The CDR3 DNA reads TGTGCCAGCAGCTACTCGTCCGGGGGAAGACAGCCCCAGCATTTT.

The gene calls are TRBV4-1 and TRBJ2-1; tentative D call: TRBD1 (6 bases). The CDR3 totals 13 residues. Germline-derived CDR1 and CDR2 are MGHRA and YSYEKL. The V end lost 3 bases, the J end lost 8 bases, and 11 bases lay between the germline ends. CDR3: CASSHIQGYEQFF. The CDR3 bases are TGCGCCAGCAGCCACATACAGGGCTATGAGCAGTTCTTC.

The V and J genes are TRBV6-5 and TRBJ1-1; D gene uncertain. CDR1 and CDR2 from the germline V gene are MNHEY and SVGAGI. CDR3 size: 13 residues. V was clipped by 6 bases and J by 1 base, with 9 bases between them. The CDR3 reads CASSPGRNTEAFF. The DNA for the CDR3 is TGTGCCAGCAGCCCCGGGAGGAACACTGAAGCTTTCTTT.

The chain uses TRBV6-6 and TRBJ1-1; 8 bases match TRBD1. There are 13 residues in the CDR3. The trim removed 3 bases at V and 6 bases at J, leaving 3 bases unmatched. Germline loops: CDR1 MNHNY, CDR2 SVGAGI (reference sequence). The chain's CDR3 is CASSYGTGAEAFF. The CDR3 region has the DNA TGTGCCAGCAGTTATGGGACAGGAGCTGAAGCTTTCTTT.

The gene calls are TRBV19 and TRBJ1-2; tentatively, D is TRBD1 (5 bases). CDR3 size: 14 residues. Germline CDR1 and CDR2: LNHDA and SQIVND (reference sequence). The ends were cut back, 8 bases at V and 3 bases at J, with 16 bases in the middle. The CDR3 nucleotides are TGTGCCAGTGCTCAAGGGGAATACGACTATGGCTACACCTTC. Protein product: CASAQGEYDYGYTF.

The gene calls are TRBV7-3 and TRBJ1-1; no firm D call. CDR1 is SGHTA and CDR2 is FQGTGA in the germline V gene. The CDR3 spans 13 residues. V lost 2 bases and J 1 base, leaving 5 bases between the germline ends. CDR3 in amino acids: CASSLLRNTEAFF. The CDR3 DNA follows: TGTGCCAGCAGCTTACTACGGAACACTGAAGCTTTCTTT. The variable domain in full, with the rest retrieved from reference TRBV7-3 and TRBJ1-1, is GAGVSQTPSNKVTEKGKYVELRCDPISGHTALYWYRQSLGQGPEFLIYFQGTGAADDSGLPNDRFFAVRPEGSVSTLKIQRTERGDSAVYLCASSLLRNTEAFFGQGTRLTVV.

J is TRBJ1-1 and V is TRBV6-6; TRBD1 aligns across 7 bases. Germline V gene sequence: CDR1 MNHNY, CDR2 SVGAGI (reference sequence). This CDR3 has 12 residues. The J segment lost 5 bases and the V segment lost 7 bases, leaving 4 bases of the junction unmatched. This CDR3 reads CASTRDRTEAFF. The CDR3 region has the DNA TGTGCCAGCACCCGGGACAGAACTGAAGCTTTCTTT.

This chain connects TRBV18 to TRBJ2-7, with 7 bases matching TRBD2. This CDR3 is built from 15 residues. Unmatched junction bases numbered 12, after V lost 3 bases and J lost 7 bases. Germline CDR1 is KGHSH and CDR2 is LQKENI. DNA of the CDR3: TGTGCCAGCTCACCTTCCTCCCAGCGGGAATCGGAGCAGTACTTC. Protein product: CASSPSSQRESEQYF.

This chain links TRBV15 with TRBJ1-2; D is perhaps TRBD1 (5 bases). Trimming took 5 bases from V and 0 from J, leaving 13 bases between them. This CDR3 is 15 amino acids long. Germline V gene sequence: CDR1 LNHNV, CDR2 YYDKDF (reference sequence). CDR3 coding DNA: TGTGCCACCAGCGGCGGACATAATACTAACTATGGCTACACCTTC. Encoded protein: CATSGGHNTNYGYTF.

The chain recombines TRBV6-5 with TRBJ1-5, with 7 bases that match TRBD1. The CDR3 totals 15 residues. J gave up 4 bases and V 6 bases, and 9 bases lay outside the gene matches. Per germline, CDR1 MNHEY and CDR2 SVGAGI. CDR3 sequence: CASRGGQVPNQPQHF. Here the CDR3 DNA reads TGTGCCAGCAGAGGCGGACAGGTACCTAATCAGCCCCAGCATTTT.

Here the CDR3 reads CATSDSGPSATNEKLFF. DNA of the CDR3: TGTGCCACCAGTGATTCAGGGCCCTCTGCAACTAATGAAAAACTGTTTTTT. The chain is built from TRBV24-1 and TRBJ1-4; D might be TRBD1 (5 bases). The ends were cut back, 2 bases at V and 0 bases at J, with 12 bases in the middle. CDR3 size: 17 residues. From germline, CDR1 is KGHDR and CDR2 SFDVKD.

CDR3 amino acids: CASSLMGQGARIAFF. The CDR3 DNA reads as TGCGCCAGCAGCTTGATGGGACAGGGGGCGCGGATCGCTTTCTTT. The chain carries TRBV5-1 and TRBJ1-1; TRBD1 agrees at 12 bases. The CDR3 runs 15 residues. Germline CDR1 and CDR2: SGHRS and YFSETQ. J lost 11 bases, V lost 1 base, and 9 bases had no gene match.

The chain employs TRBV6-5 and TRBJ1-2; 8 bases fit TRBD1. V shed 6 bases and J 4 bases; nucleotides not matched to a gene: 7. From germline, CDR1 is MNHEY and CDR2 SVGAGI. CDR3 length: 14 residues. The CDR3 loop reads CASSPGQEAYGYTF. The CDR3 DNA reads TGTGCCAGCAGCCCGGGACAGGAGGCCTATGGCTACACCTTC.

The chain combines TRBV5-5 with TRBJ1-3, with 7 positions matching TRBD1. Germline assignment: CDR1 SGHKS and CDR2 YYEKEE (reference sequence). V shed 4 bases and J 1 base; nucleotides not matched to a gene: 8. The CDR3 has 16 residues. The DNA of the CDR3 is TGTGCCAGCAGCCATGACAGGGAGGTTTCTGGAAACACCATATATTTT. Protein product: CASSHDREVSGNTIYF.

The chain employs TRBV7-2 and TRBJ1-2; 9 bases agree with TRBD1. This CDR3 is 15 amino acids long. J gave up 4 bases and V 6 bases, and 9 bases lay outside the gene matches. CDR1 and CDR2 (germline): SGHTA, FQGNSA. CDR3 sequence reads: CASSPRGGQGYGYTF. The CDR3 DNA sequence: TGTGCCAGCAGTCCTAGGGGGGGACAGGGCTATGGCTACACCTTC.

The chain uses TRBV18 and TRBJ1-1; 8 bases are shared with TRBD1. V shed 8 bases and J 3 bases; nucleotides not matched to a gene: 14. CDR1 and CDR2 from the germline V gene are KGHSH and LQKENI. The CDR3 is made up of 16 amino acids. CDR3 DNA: TGTGCCAGCGCCCGAGTTCAGGGGGCAAGGGACACTGAAGCTTTCTTT. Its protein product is CASARVQGARDTEAFF.